The source of this T cell receptor (beta chain) is a study of early T cells in non-severe SARS-CoV-2 infection. Looking at the study overall: Chains were not paired, and sequencing was done on bulk RNA from unsorted whole blood. Study results and caveats: Private and CD4 specificities were missed by VDJdb matching, which favored anti-spike CD8 responses.

This clonotype was observed a few times. Antigen unknown. Individual cDNA molecules each received unique molecular identifiers attached to them. TCRdb ran MiXCR on the 5' RACE reads and lists one entry per CDR3 protein. The sample records 98,000 or so distinct CDR3 sequences, 9.5% to 15% being singletons. CDR1 is MGHDK and CDR2 is SYGVNS in the germline V gene. This CDR3 region has 13 residues. With 0 bases removed from V and 10 bases from J, the gap between germline ends came to 12 bases. This receptor was taken from an adult who was a healthcare worker with PCR-confirmed SARS-CoV-2 infection or an uninfected control (not recorded which). The chain is built from TRBV25-1 and TRBJ1-1, with TRBD1 as a possible D gene (5 bases). The material was whole blood, obtained at baseline. CDR3: CASSEYRGRGAFF. The CDR3 nucleotides are TGTGCCAGCAGTGAATATCGAGGGAGGGGAGCTTTCTTT.